These T cell receptor beta chains were read from a single sample in a study of beta chain features in type 1 diabetes. TCRdb's table, derived via immunoSEQ multiplex PCR, lists solely in-frame clones and lacks some. Of 150,000 to 200,000 clones in the sample, approximately 9% were seen once. What was sequenced was central memory CD4+ T cells from blood. The origin of the receptors is a woman younger than 35 with type 1 diabetes. Each CDR3 is given with its conserved first and last residue. D genes are given only for firm matches. Some rows have no size entry. The others give once, few or many, or a class for an expanded clone.

D | J | V | size | CDR3 | DNA
- | TRBJ1-1 | TRBV18 | - | CASSPPRGAGTEAFF | TGTGCCAGCTCACCTCCGCGGGGGGCAGGAACTGAAGCTTTCTTT
TRBD1 | TRBJ2-7 | TRBV28 | few | CASSSPGQTAYEQYF | TGTGCCAGCAGTTCCCCGGGACAGACCGCCTACGAGCAGTACTTC
- | TRBJ1-5 | TRBV5-1 | few | CASSWEGDQPQHF | TGCGCCAGCAGCTGGGAGGGAGATCAGCCCCAGCATTTT
- | TRBJ2-7 | TRBV7-8 | few | CASSFNRVQFSYEQYF | TGTGCCAGCAGCTTCAACAGGGTTCAATTCTCCTACGAGCAGTACTTC
TRBD2 | TRBJ2-1 | TRBV11-1 | - | CASSNLAGRYNEQFF | TGTGCCAGCAGCAACCTAGCGGGAAGATACAATGAGCAGTTCTTC
TRBD2 | TRBJ2-1 | TRBV29-1 | - | CSVLGLARLEQFF | TGCAGCGTGTTGGGACTAGCAAGGCTTGAGCAGTTCTTC
TRBD1 | TRBJ1-4 | TRBV2 | - | CASSEDRVSEKLFF | TGTGCCAGCAGTGAGGACAGGGTCTCCGAAAAACTGTTTTTT
TRBD2 | TRBJ2-2 | TRBV30 | - | CAWSGGGGRGTGELFF | TGTGCCTGGAGCGGGGGCGGGGGGCGAGGGACCGGGGAGCTGTTTTTT
TRBD2 | TRBJ2-7 | TRBV11-3 | few | CASSYKLRLAGEHEQYF | TGTGCCAGCAGCTACAAACTCCGACTAGCGGGAGAGCACGAGCAGTACTTC
TRBD2 | TRBJ2-3 | TRBV5-6 | few | CASSLRTSGRADTQYF | TGTGCCAGCAGCCTGCGGACTAGCGGGAGGGCAGATACGCAGTATTTT
TRBD1 | TRBJ2-3 | TRBV7-9 | - | CASSRGQGTDTQYF | TGTGCCAGCAGCCGGGGACAGGGTACAGATACGCAGTATTTT
- | TRBJ1-2 | TRBV6-1 | - | CASSLEEAYGYTF | TGTGCCAGCAGTTTGGAGGAGGCCTATGGCTACACCTTC
TRBD1 | TRBJ1-3 | TRBV28 | few | CASSFPTGAGNTIYF | TGTGCCAGCAGTTTCCCTACAGGGGCCGGAAACACCATATATTTT
TRBD2 | TRBJ2-1 | TRBV29-1 | - | CSVDAGGSYNEQFF | TGCAGCGTTGACGCGGGGGGGTCCTACAATGAGCAGTTCTTC
TRBD1 | TRBJ2-5 | TRBV30 | few | CAWNGQVETQYF | TGTGCCTGGAACGGACAGGTCGAGACCCAGTACTTC
TRBD2 | TRBJ2-1 | TRBV5-6 | few | CASSLGASGRDEQFF | TGTGCCAGCAGCTTGGGGGCTAGCGGGAGGGATGAGCAGTTCTTC
TRBD1 | TRBJ2-6 | TRBV29-1 | few | CSVLQGAGANVLTF | TGCAGCGTGTTACAGGGGGCTGGGGCCAACGTCCTGACTTTC
TRBD2 | TRBJ2-3 | TRBV11-3 | few | CASLPGLAGATRTDTQYF | TGTGCCAGCCTCCCGGGACTAGCGGGAGCGACTCGCACAGATACGCAGTATTTT
- | TRBJ2-1 | TRBV4-1 | many | CASSPRTGSSYNEQFF | TGCGCCAGCAGCCCGAGGACTGGGAGCTCCTACAATGAGCAGTTCTTC
- | TRBJ1-1 | TRBV29-1 | few | CSVPGQRYTEAFF | TGCAGCGTTCCAGGACAGCGGTACACTGAAGCTTTCTTT
- | TRBJ1-5 | TRBV29-1 | - | CSVGGEGNQPQHF | TGCAGCGTCGGGGGTGAGGGCAATCAGCCCCAGCATTTT
TRBD1 | TRBJ2-3 | TRBV19 | - | CASQNRGRGDTQYF | TGTGCCAGCCAAAACAGGGGGCGCGGAGATACGCAGTATTTT
- | TRBJ2-7 | TRBV10-3 | - | CAISGRQESPYEQYF | TGTGCCATCAGTGGGAGACAGGAGAGCCCCTACGAGCAGTACTTC
TRBD2 | TRBJ2-3 | TRBV4-3 | few | CASSQDLGRLAIGDTQYF | TGCGCCAGCAGCCAAGATCTAGGTAGACTAGCGATTGGGGATACGCAGTATTTT
- | TRBJ2-1 | TRBV4-2 | few | CASSQVIGDYDGQQFF | TGTGCCAGCAGCCAAGTCATTGGAGACTACGACGGGCAACAATTCTTC
- | TRBJ2-2 | TRBV27 | - | CASSSPGWDGELFF | TGTGCCAGCAGTTCACCGGGGTGGGACGGGGAGCTGTTTTTT
- | TRBJ2-7 | TRBV18 | few | CASSPNRWAPYEQYF | TGTGCCAGCTCGCCAAACCGGTGGGCCCCCTACGAGCAGTACTTC
- | TRBJ1-2 | TRBV19 | - | CASSTDSRFGYTF | TGTGCCAGTAGTACTGACAGTCGGTTTGGCTACACCTTC
- | TRBJ2-1 | TRBV6-5 | few | CASSYVGARQFF | TGTGCCAGCAGTTACGTTGGGGCTAGGCAGTTCTTC
- | TRBJ1-1 | TRBV14 | - | CASTKGRLAEAFF | TGTGCCAGCACCAAGGGTAGACTAGCTGAAGCTTTCTTT
- | TRBJ2-5 | TRBV7-9 | few | CASSLAPEETQYF | TGTGCCAGCAGCTTAGCCCCGGAAGAGACCCAGTACTTC
TRBD2 | TRBJ2-1 | TRBV19 | - | CASSISSGNNNEQFF | TGTGCCAGTAGTATTTCTAGCGGGAATAACAATGAGCAGTTCTTC
TRBD1 | TRBJ1-1 | TRBV4-1 | once | CASSQPGQGSTEAFF | TGCGCCAGCAGCCAACCCGGACAGGGGAGCACTGAAGCTTTCTTT
TRBD2 | TRBJ2-5 | TRBV12-5 | - | CASRGGFETQYF | TGTGCTAGCCGGGGGGGTTTCGAGACCCAGTACTTC
- | TRBJ1-1 | TRBV18 | - | CASSGEAYEAFF | TGTGCCAGCTCAGGGGAGGCCTATGAAGCTTTCTTT
- | TRBJ2-1 | TRBV11-3 | few | CASSPGVRGNEQFF | TGTGCCAGCAGCCCAGGGGTTAGGGGCAATGAGCAGTTCTTC
TRBD1 | TRBJ1-4 | TRBV5-6 | - | CASSSGTGEKLFF | TGTGCCAGCAGTTCCGGGACAGGGGAAAAACTGTTTTTT
TRBD1 | TRBJ2-3 | TRBV6-5 | few | CASRDRDRPRDTQYF | TGTGCCAGCAGGGACCGGGACAGGCCGCGAGATACGCAGTATTTT
TRBD1 | TRBJ1-2 | TRBV6-5 | - | CASRIRDSLYGYTF | TGTGCCAGCAGGATAAGGGACAGTTTGTATGGCTACACCTTC
TRBD1 | TRBJ2-7 | TRBV5-1 | few | CASSPERGTGVHEQYF | TGCGCCAGCAGCCCTGAGCGGGGGACAGGGGTACACGAGCAGTACTTC
TRBD1 | TRBJ1-2 | TRBV7-9 | few | CASSLGQGSSYGYTF | TGTGCCAGCAGCCTCGGACAGGGATCTAGCTATGGCTACACCTTC
- | TRBJ2-2 | TRBV5-4 | - | CASSSPRHQTGELFF | TGTGCCAGCAGCTCCCCTCGACATCAGACCGGGGAGCTGTTTTTT
- | TRBJ1-1 | TRBV5-1 | - | CASSLWAGSDTEAFF | TGCGCCAGCAGCTTGTGGGCCGGATCGGACACTGAAGCTTTCTTT
TRBD2 | TRBJ2-5 | TRBV2 | - | CASRTSSGMETQYF | TGTGCCAGCAGGACCTCTAGCGGGATGGAGACCCAGTACTTC
TRBD2 | TRBJ2-7 | TRBV7-2 | few | CASSREVNYEQYF | TGTGCCAGCAGCCGGGAGGTCAACTACGAGCAGTACTTC